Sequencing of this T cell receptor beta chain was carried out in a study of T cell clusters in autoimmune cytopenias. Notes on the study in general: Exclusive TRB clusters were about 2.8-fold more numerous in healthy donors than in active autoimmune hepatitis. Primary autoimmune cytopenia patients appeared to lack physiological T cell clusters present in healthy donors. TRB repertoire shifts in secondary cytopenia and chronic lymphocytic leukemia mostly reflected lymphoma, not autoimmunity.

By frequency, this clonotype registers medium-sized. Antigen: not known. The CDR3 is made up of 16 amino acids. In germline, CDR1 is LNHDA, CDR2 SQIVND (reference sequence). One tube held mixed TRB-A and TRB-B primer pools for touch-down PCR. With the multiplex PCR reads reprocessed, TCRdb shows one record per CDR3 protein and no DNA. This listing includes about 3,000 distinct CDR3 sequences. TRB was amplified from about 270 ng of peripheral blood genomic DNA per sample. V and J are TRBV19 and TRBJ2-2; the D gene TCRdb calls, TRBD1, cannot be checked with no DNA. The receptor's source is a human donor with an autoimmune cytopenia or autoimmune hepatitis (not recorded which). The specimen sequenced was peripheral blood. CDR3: CASSLRGGADTGELFF.